This TCR beta chain was obtained from a study of blood T cell repertoires in COVID-19. For the study at large: Sites in the United States, Italy and Spain provided acute and convalescent COVID-19 samples. The analysed material was cDNA or gDNA that came from T cells, B-cell-depleted T cells, or PBMCs.

This CDR3 region has 14 residues. Germline CDR1 reads SEHNR; CDR2 reads FQNEAQ (reference sequence). As originally analysed: The assay estimated nucleated cells by amplifying reference gene primers. TCRdb's table, derived via immunoSEQ multiplex PCR, lists solely in-frame clones and lacks some. For V, J and clone size, that table is used; D and trimming come from the DNA. The sample has 250,000 to 300,000 clones, approximately 90% seen once. This clone was counted between two and nine times. The chain joins TRBV7-9 to TRBJ2-1, with 8 bases identical to TRBD2. The specimen sequenced was peripheral blood. This clonotype originated in a woman in her sixties with acute or convalescent COVID-19. CDR3 coding DNA: TGTGCACCCGAGCAGCGGGGGCCCGGAGATGAGCAGTTCTTC. This translates into CAPEQRGPGDEQFF.